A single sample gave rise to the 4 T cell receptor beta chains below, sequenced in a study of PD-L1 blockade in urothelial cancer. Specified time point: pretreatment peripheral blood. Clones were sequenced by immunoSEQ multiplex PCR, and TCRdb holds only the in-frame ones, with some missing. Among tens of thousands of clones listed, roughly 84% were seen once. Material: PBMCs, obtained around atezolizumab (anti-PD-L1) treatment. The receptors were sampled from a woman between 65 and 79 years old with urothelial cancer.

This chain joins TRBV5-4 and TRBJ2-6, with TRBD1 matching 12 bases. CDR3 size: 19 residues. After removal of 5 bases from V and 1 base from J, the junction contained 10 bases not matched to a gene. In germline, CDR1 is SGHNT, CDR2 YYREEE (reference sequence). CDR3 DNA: TGTGCCAGCAGGGTAAGACCGGGACAGGGGGCATCTGGGGCCAACGTCCTGACTTTC. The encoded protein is CASRVRPGQGASGANVLTF.

The CDR3 nucleotides are TGTGCCAGCAGCATCCGTGGGACTAGCGGCACAGATACGCAGTATTTT. Its translation: CASSIRGTSGTDTQYF. The chain has TRBV9 and TRBJ2-3, with TRBD2 matching 10 bases. The CDR3 loop spans 16 amino acids. The trim removed 4 bases at V and 1 base at J, leaving 6 bases unmatched. Germline V lookup: CDR1 SGDLS, CDR2 YYNGEE.

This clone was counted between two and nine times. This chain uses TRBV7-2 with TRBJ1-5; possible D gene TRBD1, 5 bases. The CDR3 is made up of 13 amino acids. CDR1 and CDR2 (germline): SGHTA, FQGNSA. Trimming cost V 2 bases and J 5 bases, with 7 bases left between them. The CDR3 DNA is TGTGCCAGCAGCTTATTAGGGGATCAGCCCCAGCATTTT. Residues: CASSLLGDQPQHF.

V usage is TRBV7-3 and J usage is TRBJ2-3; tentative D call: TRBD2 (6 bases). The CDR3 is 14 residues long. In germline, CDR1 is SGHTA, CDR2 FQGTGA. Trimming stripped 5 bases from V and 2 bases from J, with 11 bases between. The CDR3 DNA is TGTGCCAGCAGCCCAGGAGGGACCACAGATACGCAGTATTTT. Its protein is CASSPGGTTDTQYF. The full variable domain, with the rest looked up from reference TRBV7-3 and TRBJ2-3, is GAGVSQTPSNKVTEKGKYVELRCDPISGHTALYWYRQSLGQGPEFLIYFQGTGAADDSGLPNDRFFAVRPEGSVSTLKIQRTERGDSAVYLCASSPGGTTDTQYFGPGTRLTVL.